Listed here is a single TCR beta chain. Its antigen is not known. Data came from immunoSEQ multiplex PCR; TCRdb stores just in-frame clones and leaves some out. The table lists approximately 63,000 clones, roughly 70% of them singletons. This entry belongs to a study of T cells in tumors after PD-1 blockade. Whole-study context: Each patient got pembrolizumab 200 mg every 3 weeks or cemiplimab 350 mg every 2 weeks.

Findings of the study overall: Some novel exhausted tumor clones appeared in pre-treatment blood, suggesting peripheral recruitment.

The V gene lost 5 bases and the J gene lost 5 bases, with 19 bases spanning the gap. Germline V gene sequence: CDR1 MNHEY, CDR2 SMNVEV (reference sequence). This CDR3 has 16 amino acids. The chain joins TRBV27 to TRBJ1-5; a possible D gene is TRBD1 (6 bases). The sequence derives from a human donor with basal cell carcinoma. The sample was PBMCs, taken after anti-PD-1 treatment. The CDR3 DNA follows: TGTGCCAGCAGTGCAAGGTCGACAGGTTCCCATCAGCCCCAGCATTTT. Translating it yields CASSARSTGSHQPQHF.